Sequencing of this TCR beta chain was carried out in a study of neurological immune-mediated disorders. TCRdb used MiXCR to reprocess the 5' RACE reads, holding one entry per CDR3 protein. The data contain 50,000 to 55,000 distinct CDR3 sequences, less than 4% of them singletons. In germline, CDR1 is DFQATT, CDR2 SNEGSKA (reference sequence). The V and J ends lost 5 bases and 4 bases, in that order; junction bases with no gene match: 12. CDR3 length equals 15 residues. This clonotype has ten or more counts. The sample consisted of PBMCs. V and J are TRBV20-1 and TRBJ2-5, with 8 bases lining up with TRBD2. This TCR derives from a man aged 60 to 69 with multiple sclerosis. The chain's CDR3 is CSAHPPGLVSETQYF. The CDR3 nucleotides are TGCAGTGCTCATCCACCGGGACTAGTGTCAGAGACCCAGTACTTC.